This T cell receptor (beta chain) was captured by sequencing in a study of shared clonotypes between healthy human individuals. Overall study context: Aged 18 to 49, the donors were a couple of women and a few men. Per donor, three plates held CD4 naive cells, three held CD4 memory, two held CD8 naive and one held CD8 memory. General observations from the study: Against clonotypes common to all four donors, non-shared ones had lower generation probabilities.

Losses at the gene ends were 2 bases for V and 13 bases for J; bases not matched to a gene: 6. The CDR3 has 13 residues. Germline values: CDR1 SGHTA, CDR2 FQGNSA. Assay execution took place at the deep level. Measured with immunoSEQ multiplex PCR; TCRdb has only the in-frame clones, and not every one. Seen here are some 1 million clones, about 75% observed once, and the top ten hold approximately 1.3%. With respect to this clone: The antigen is unknown.

The genes are TRBV7-2 and TRBJ2-2, with TRBD1 matching 8 bases. The sequencing input was memory CD4+ T cells sorted from blood. Subset reported: CD45RA-negative fraction. The source of this sequence is a man younger than 35 in good health. The DNA for the CDR3 is TGTGCCAGCAGCTTATCGAGGACAGGGTCGCTGTTTTTT. Protein sequence: CASSLSRTGSLFF.